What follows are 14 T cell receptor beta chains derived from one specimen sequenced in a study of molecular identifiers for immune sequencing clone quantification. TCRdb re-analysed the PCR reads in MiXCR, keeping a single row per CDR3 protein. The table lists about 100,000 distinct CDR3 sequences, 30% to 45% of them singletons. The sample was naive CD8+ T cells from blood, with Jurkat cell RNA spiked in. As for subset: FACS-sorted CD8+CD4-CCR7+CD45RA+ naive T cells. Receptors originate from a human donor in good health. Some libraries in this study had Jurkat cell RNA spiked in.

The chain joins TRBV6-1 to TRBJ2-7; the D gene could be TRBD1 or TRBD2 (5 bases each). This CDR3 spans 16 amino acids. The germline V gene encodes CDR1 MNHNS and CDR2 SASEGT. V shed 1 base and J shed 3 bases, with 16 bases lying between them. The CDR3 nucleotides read TGTGCCAGCAGTGAAGGCGTCAACTGGGGGTACTACGAGCAGTACTTC. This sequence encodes CASSEGVNWGYYEQYF.

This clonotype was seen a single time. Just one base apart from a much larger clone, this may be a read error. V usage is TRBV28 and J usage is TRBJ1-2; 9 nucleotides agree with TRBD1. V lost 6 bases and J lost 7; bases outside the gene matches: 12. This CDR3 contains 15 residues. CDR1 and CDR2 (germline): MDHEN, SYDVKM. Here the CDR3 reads CASRLNRGRMPGYTF. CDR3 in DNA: TGTGCCAGCAGGCTCAACAGGGGGCGCATGCCTGGCTACACCTTC.

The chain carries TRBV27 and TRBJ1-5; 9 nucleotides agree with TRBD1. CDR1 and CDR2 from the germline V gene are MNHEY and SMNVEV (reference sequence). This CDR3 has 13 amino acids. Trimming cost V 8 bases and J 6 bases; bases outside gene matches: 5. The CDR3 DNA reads TGTGCCAGCTGGGACAGGGTCGGTCAGCCCCAGCATTTT. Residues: CASWDRVGQPQHF.

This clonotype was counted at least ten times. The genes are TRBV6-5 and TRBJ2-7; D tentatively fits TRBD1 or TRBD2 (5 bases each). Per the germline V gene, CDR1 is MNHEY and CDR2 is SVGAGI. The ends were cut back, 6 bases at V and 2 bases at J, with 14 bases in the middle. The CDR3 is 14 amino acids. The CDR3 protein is CASRPGWGAYEQYF. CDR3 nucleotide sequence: TGTGCCAGCAGACCAGGGTGGGGAGCCTACGAGCAGTACTTC.

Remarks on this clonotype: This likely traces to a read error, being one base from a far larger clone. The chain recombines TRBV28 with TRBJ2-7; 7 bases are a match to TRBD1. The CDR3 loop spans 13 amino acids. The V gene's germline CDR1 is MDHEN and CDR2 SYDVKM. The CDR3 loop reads CASSLGGGYAQYF. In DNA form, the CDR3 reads TGTGCCAGCAGCCTAGGGGGCGGCTACGCGCAGTACTTC.

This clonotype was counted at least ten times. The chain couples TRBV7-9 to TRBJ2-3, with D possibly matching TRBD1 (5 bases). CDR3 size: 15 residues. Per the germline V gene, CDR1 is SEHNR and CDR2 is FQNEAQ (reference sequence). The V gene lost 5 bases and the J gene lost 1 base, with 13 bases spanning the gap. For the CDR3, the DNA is TGTGCCAGCAGCCCTACGGACACCGGCACAGATACGCAGTATTTT. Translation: CASSPTDTGTDTQYF.

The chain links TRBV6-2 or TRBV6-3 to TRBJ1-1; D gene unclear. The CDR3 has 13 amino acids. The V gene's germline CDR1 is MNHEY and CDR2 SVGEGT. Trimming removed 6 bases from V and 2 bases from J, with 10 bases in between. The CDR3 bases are TGTGCCAGCAGGTGGACGGTTAACACTGAAGCTTTCTTT. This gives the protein CASRWTVNTEAFF.

The CDR3 DNA is TGTGCCAGCACTGGGACAGTTAACCCCAGGCGGTACAATGAGCAGTTCTTC. Translation gives CASTGTVNPRRYNEQFF. This sequence joins TRBV27 and TRBJ2-1; 7 bases map to TRBD1. Losses at the gene ends were 7 bases for V and 4 bases for J; bases not matched to a gene: 16. Germline CDR1 reads MNHEY; CDR2 reads SMNVEV (reference sequence). The CDR3 covers 17 residues.

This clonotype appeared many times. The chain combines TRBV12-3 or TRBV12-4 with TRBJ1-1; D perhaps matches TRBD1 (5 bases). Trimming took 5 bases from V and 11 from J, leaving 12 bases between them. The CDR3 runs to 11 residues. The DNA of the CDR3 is TGTGCCAGCAGTCAAGCCGGGGGGGCTTTCTTT. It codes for CASSQAGGAFF.

CDR3 residues: CSATGTSGVRGKTQYF. The CDR3 DNA sequence: TGCAGTGCTACCGGGACTAGCGGGGTTAGGGGCAAGACCCAGTACTTC. The rearrangement joins TRBV20-1 to TRBJ2-5; 13 nucleotides line up with TRBD2. The V gene's germline CDR1 is DFQATT and CDR2 SNEGSKA (reference sequence). V lost 4 bases, J lost 6 bases, and 11 bases stayed unmatched. The CDR3 runs to 16 residues.

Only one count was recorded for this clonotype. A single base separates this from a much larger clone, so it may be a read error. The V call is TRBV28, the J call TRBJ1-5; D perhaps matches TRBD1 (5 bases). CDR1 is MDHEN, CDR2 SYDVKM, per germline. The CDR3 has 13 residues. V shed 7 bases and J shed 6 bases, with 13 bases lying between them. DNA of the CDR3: TGTGCCAGCACTTCAGGGTACAGTCAGCCCCAGCATTTT. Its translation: CASTSGYSQPQHF.

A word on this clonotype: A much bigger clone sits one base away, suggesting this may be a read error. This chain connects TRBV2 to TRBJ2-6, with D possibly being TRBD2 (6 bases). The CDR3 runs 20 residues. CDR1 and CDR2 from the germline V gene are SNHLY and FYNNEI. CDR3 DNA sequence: TGTGCCTGCCTTTTGTGGGTCCGTGGAGGGCCGGACCACGGGGCCAACGTCCTGCCTTTC. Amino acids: CACLLWVRGGPDHGANVLPF. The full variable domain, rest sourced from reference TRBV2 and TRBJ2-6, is EPEVTQTPSHQVTQMGQEVILRCVPISNHLYFYWYRQILGQKVEFLVSFYNNEISEKSEIFDDQFSVERPDGSNFTLKIRSTKLEDSAMYFCACLLWVRGGPDHGANVLPFGAGSRLTVL.

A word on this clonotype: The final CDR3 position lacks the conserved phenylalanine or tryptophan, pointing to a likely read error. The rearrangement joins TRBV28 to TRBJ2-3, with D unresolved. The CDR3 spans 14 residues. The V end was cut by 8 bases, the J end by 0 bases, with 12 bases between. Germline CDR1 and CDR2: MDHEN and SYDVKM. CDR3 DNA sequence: TGTGCCAGCGGGGATGCAGGTAGCACAGATACGCAGTATTTG. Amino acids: CASGDAGSTDTQYL.

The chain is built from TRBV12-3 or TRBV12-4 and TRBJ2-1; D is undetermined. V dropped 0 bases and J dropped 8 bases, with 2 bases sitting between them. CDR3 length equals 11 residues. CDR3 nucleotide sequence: TGTGCCAGCAGTTTAGCCGATGAGCAGTTCTTC. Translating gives CASSLADEQFF.